Listed below are T cell receptor beta chains from one sample, sequenced in a study of beta chain features in type 1 diabetes. Here immunoSEQ multiplex PCR was the method, and the copy in TCRdb shows in-frame clones only, minus some. Of 430,000 or so clones in the sample, approximately 10% are singletons; the top ten hold approximately 0.05%. Source material: naive CD4+ T cells from blood. Every receptor here comes from a woman aged 18-29 years in good health. Both conserved end residues are part of each CDR3.

V gene	J gene	CDR3 protein
TRBV30	TRBJ2-7	CAWSAGRGYEQYF
TRBV5-1	TRBJ2-3	CASSRTSSTDTQYF
TRBV5-1	TRBJ1-2	CASSPPTSDSRYTF
TRBV29-1	TRBJ1-5	CSVWDRGDQPQHF
TRBV7-2	TRBJ2-3	CASSLGLAGGPGGTDTQYF
TRBV5-1	TRBJ2-5	CASSLGALAGDGETQYF
TRBV25-1	TRBJ2-5	CASSEFEGKETQYF
TRBV9	TRBJ2-1	CASSVALRVGSYNEQFF
TRBV7-2	TRBJ2-1	CASSLEGRRPNEQFF
TRBV27	TRBJ1-2	CASSLYREGNGYTF
TRBV7-3	TRBJ2-5	CASSATGLGAETQYF
TRBV28	TRBJ1-2	CASTSGDYGYTF
TRBV29-1	TRBJ2-1	CSVAGQGAIEQFF
TRBV19	TRBJ2-1	CASSMGQTTYNEQFF
TRBV2	TRBJ1-1	CASSAGQGTEAFF
TRBV7-3	TRBJ2-3	CASSFSGRGIDTQYF
TRBV28	TRBJ2-5	CASSLLSIAGVQETQYF
TRBV10-3	TRBJ2-7	CAISDSGLGGEQYF
TRBV12-5	TRBJ2-7	CASGLVRVEQYF
TRBV7-2	TRBJ2-5	CASSPGQIKETQYF
TRBV7-8	TRBJ2-5	CASSFRATQTQYF
TRBV14	TRBJ2-4	CASSRGLAGGPAKNIQYF
TRBV29-1	TRBJ2-1	CSVEGGPRGSYNEQFF
TRBV7-8	TRBJ2-1	CASSLARRLGHNEQFF
TRBV7-3	TRBJ2-1	CASSSSGRVMFF
TRBV7-2	TRBJ1-5	CASSVRNQPQHF
TRBV29-1	TRBJ2-1	CSVDMFLAGFRNEQFF
TRBV27	TRBJ2-3	CASRRGGYTDTQYF
TRBV5-1	TRBJ2-5	CASSLGAIDRVEETQYF
TRBV12-5	TRBJ2-6	CASGLSSSRGANVLTF
TRBV4-1	TRBJ2-1	CASSHHTGSSYNEQFF
TRBV25-1	TRBJ1-3	CASSGQGFGNTIYF
TRBV14	TRBJ1-2	CASSQDRWGLLNYGYTF
TRBV15	TRBJ1-4	CATSRVGQMNEKLFF
TRBV7-2	TRBJ1-6	CASSLTPGGKIHSPLHF
TRBV10-3	TRBJ2-3	CAISATSEADTQYF
TRBV7-3	TRBJ2-3	CASSFRGAPTDTQYF
TRBV25-1	TRBJ2-7	CASSETSGTARSSYEQYF
TRBV13	TRBJ2-5	CASSSRLGQRETQYF
TRBV14	TRBJ2-2	CASSQRQIRTGELFF
TRBV2	TRBJ1-1	CASSEIGGVQGGFF
TRBV7-2	TRBJ2-3	CASSLGRADTQYF
TRBV7-3	TRBJ2-1	CASSPGTEQFF
TRBV15	TRBJ1-5	CATSRAWRGNNQPQHF
TRBV29-1	TRBJ1-1	CSVRTGTEAFF
TRBV6-5	TRBJ2-4	CASRAENIQYF
TRBV28	TRBJ1-4	CASSSGTVKLFF
TRBV10-3	TRBJ1-5	CAISRDPSRGAQHF
TRBV9	TRBJ2-3	CASSVVEVTQYF
TRBV7-3	TRBJ2-1	CASSLHLAEYNEQFF
TRBV5-4	TRBJ1-2	CASSPDARAYYGYTF
TRBV4-3	TRBJ2-5	CASSRDSRGEETQYF
TRBV5-1	TRBJ2-1	CASSLAGWRLGNEQFF
TRBV7-2	TRBJ2-6	CASSHPSRDSGANVLTF
TRBV13	TRBJ1-2	CASSGRDPSVVGYTF
TRBV5-5	TRBJ2-5	CASSRGNQETQYF
TRBV20-1	TRBJ2-3	CSARVRQERYF
TRBV4-2	TRBJ1-5	CASSQDSSNQPQHF
TRBV25-1	TRBJ2-3	CASSDPYRTDTQYF
TRBV27	TRBJ1-2	CASSLFRGNYGYTF